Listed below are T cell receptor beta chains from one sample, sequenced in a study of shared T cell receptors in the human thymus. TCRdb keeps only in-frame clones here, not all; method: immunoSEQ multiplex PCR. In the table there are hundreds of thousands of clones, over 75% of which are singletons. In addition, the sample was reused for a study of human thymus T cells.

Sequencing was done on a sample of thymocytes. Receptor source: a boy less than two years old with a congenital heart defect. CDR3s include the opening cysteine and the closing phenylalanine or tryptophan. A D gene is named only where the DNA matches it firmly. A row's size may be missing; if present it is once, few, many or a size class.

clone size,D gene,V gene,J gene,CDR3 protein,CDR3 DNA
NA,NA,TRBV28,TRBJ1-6,CASSSPPTSDNSPLHF,TGTGCCAGCAGTTCGCCTCCTACGTCTGATAATTCACCCCTCCACTTT
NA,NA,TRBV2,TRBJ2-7,CASSSGYGDEQYF,TGTGCCAGCAGTTCGGGGTATGGGGACGAGCAGTACTTC
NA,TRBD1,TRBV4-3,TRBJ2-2,CASSQKYLRDRGSDTGELFF,TGCGCCAGCAGCCAGAAGTACCTCCGGGACAGGGGTTCGGACACCGGGGAGCTGTTTTTT
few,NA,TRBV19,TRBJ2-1,CASSIPGFSYNEQFF,TGTGCCAGTAGTATACCGGGATTTTCCTACAATGAGCAGTTCTTC
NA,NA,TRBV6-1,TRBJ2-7,CASREQAYEQYF,TGTGCCAGCAGGGAACAGGCCTACGAGCAGTACTTC
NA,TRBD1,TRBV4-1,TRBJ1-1,CASSQGGQGGNTEAFF,TGCGCCAGCAGCCAAGGGGGTCAGGGGGGTAACACTGAAGCTTTCTTT
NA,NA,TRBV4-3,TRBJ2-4,CASSQGLAPKNIQYF,TGCGCCAGCAGCCAAGGCCTAGCACCCAAAAACATTCAGTACTTC
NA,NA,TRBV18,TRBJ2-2,CASSLRQVAGELFF,TGTGCCAGCTCACTCCGACAGGTCGCCGGGGAGCTGTTTTTT
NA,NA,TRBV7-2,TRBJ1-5,CASSLVQRDQPQHF,TGTGCCAGCAGCTTGGTACAGCGGGATCAGCCCCAGCATTTT
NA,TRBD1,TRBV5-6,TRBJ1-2,CASSLGTGPSNYGYTF,TGTGCCAGCAGCCTAGGGACAGGGCCCTCTAACTATGGCTACACCTTC
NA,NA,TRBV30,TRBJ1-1,CAWSVFQDSDSANTEAFF,TGTGCCTGGAGTGTATTTCAGGACAGCGATTCCGCGAACACTGAAGCTTTCTTT
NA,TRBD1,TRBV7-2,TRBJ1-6,CASSIAPQGRAGSPLHF,TGTGCCAGCAGCATAGCCCCACAGGGGAGAGCGGGTTCACCCCTCCACTTT
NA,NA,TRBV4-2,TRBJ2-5,CASSQQRETQYF,TGTGCCAGCAGCCAACAGAGGGAGACCCAGTACTTC
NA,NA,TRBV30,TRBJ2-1,CAWTQPSPPESRRSYNEQFF,TGTGCCTGGACCCAACCTAGCCCTCCTGAATCGCGCAGGTCCTACAATGAGCAGTTCTTC
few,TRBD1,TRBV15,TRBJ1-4,CATSREKDRLCEKLFF,TGTGCCACCAGCAGAGAAAAGGACAGGCTCTGTGAAAAACTGTTTTTT
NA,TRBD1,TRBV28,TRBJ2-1,CASRQGQQDNEQFF,TGTGCCAGCCGACAGGGCCAACAGGACAATGAGCAGTTCTTC
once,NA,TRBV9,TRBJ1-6,CASSVAAGVGSPLHF,TGTGCCAGCAGCGTCGCCGCGGGGGTCGGTTCACCCCTCCACTTT
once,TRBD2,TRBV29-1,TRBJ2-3,CSTGDPSGGRTDTQYF,TGCAGCACGGGGGATCCTAGCGGGGGCCGCACAGATACGCAGTATTTT
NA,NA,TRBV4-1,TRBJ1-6,CASSPGTRNSPLHF,TGCGCCAGCAGCCCGGGGACAAGGAATTCCCCCCTCCACTTT
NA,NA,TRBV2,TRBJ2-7,CASSRTWPYEQYF,TGTGCCAGCAGTCGGACATGGCCCTACGAGCAGTACTTC
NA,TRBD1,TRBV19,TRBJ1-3,CASTDRVRNTIYF,TGTGCCAGTACTGACAGGGTTCGAAACACCATATATTTT
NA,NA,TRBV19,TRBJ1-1,CASSPTISRTEAFF,TGTGCCAGTAGTCCTACAATATCGAGGACTGAAGCTTTCTTT
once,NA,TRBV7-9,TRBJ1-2,CASSLVGSSNYGYTF,TGTGCCAGCAGCTTAGTTGGGAGCTCTAACTATGGCTACACCTTC
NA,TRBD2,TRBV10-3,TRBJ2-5,CAVSGRAEETQYF,TGTGCCGTCAGTGGGAGGGCTGAAGAGACCCAGTACTTC
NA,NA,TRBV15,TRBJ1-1,CATSSDRGTEAFF,TGTGCCACCAGCAGCGACCGGGGCACTGAAGCTTTCTTT
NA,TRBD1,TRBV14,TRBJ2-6,CASSRGQGAAGANVLTF,TGTGCCAGCAGCCGGGGACAGGGGGCTGCTGGGGCCAACGTCCTGACTTTC
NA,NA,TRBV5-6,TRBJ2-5,CASISPGDKETQYF,TGTGCCAGCATCTCGCCAGGGGATAAGGAGACCCAGTACTTC
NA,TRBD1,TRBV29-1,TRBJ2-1,CSVDYGTARGKSSYNEQFF,TGCAGCGTTGATTACGGGACAGCCCGAGGGAAGAGCTCCTACAATGAGCAGTTCTTC